Shown below are 19 T cell receptor beta chains from a single sample sequenced in a study of T cells in Graves' hyperthyroidism and ophthalmopathy. Amplification yielded TCR beta CDR3 regions, with RNA transcripts as the source. First-round RT-PCR with HTBI primers amplified the TCR CDR3 region. TCRdb itself ran the multiplex PCR reads through MiXCR, one entry per CDR3 protein. There are more than 300,000 distinct CDR3 sequences in the sample; approximately 17% occur only once, and almost 35% lies in the top ten. Source material: blood. These receptor sequences come from a woman in her twenties or thirties with Graves' hyperthyroidism that later progressed to Graves' ophthalmopathy.

This clonotype was seen ten or more times. The CDR3 DNA is TGTGCCAGCAGTTCGTATTACGAGCAGTACTTC. Its translation is CASSSYYEQYF. The V call is TRBV12-3 or TRBV12-4, the J call TRBJ2-7; D is ambiguous. The ends were cut back, 4 bases at V and 4 bases at J, with 5 bases in the middle. The CDR3 is 11 residues long.

The chain has TRBV5-1 and TRBJ2-1; the D gene is possibly TRBD1 (5 bases). There are 16 residues in the CDR3. Germline-derived CDR1 and CDR2 are SGHRS and YFSETQ. V was cut by 0 bases and J by 6 bases, with 16 bases left in between. The CDR3 nucleotides are TGCGCCAGCAGCTTGGTCCAGGGTAAATCCCGCAATGAGCAGTTCTTC. Its translation: CASSLVQGKSRNEQFF.

Written as DNA, the CDR3 is TGTGCCAGCAGTTTACGAGAACACTCACCCCTCCACTTT. This encodes CASSLREHSPLHF. The chain recombines TRBV28 with TRBJ1-6, with D uncertain. The CDR3 covers 13 residues. The germline V gene encodes CDR1 MDHEN and CDR2 SYDVKM. Deletions cut 2 bases from V and 10 bases from J, with 9 bases between.

This clonotype was counted many times. The chain couples TRBV28 to TRBJ2-7, with TRBD1 matching over 9 bases. The CDR3 has 14 amino acids. Trimming cost V 5 bases and J 4 bases; bases outside gene matches: 6. Germline CDR1 reads MDHEN; CDR2 reads SYDVKM. For the CDR3, the DNA is TGTGCCAGCAGTAAGGACAGGGGTAGGTACGAGCAGTACTTC. Protein sequence: CASSKDRGRYEQYF.

The sample holds a few counts of this clonotype. The chain joins TRBV4-2 to TRBJ2-7, with D unclear. The V gene's germline CDR1 is LGHNA and CDR2 YNFKEQ. The V end was cut by 0 bases, the J end by 1 base, with 10 bases between. CDR3 length equals 15 residues. The CDR3 region has the DNA TGTGCCAGCAGCCAAGAGTACTCATTGTCCTACGAGCAGTACTTC. It specifies CASSQEYSLSYEQYF.

This clonotype was seen many times. The chain has TRBV12-3 or TRBV12-4 and TRBJ1-1; 9 nucleotides line up with TRBD1. The CDR3 length is 15 residues. V dropped 3 bases and J dropped 4; count of bases not matched to a gene: 6. This chain's CDR3 is CASSFNRGPGTEAFF. The CDR3 DNA follows: TGTGCCAGCAGTTTCAACAGGGGGCCGGGCACTGAAGCTTTCTTT.

This clonotype appeared many times. This chain uses TRBV2 with TRBJ2-1, with 8 bases identical to TRBD1. Trimming took 6 bases from V and 5 from J; bases not matched to a gene: 9. Germline CDR1 is SNHLY and CDR2 is FYNNEI. The CDR3 is 15 residues long. The CDR3 sequence is CASSKDRVGNNEQFF. CDR3 coding DNA: TGTGCCAGCAGCAAGGACAGGGTTGGTAACAATGAGCAGTTCTTC.

This clonotype was detected only a few times. J is TRBJ2-1 and V is TRBV3-1; unclear D gene. The V gene lost 0 bases and the J gene lost 8 bases, with 17 bases spanning the gap. CDR1 is LGHDT and CDR2 is YNNKEL in the germline V gene (reference sequence). The CDR3 consists of 16 residues. The DNA of the CDR3 is TGTGCCAGCAGCCAAGAGTCCACCCCTAATTGGGATGAGCAGTTCTTC. Translated, it gives CASSQESTPNWDEQFF.

As to this clonotype: A much larger clone lies a single base off, so this may be a read error. V is TRBV4-1 and J is TRBJ1-2; D might be TRBD1 (6 bases). Trimming pared 1 base from V and 8 bases from J, leaving 14 bases between. The CDR3 sequence is 14 residues long. CDR1 is MGHRA, CDR2 YSYEKL, per germline. In DNA, the CDR3 is TGCGCCAGCAGCCAAGGTGTCAGGGGATTGGGCTACACCTTC. Translated, it gives CASSQGVRGLGYTF.

This clonotype was detected ten times or more. This chain uses TRBV6-1 with TRBJ2-3; D is possibly TRBD1 (5 bases). V was shortened by 2 bases and J by 0 bases, with 6 bases between the two germline ends. From germline, CDR1 is MNHNS and CDR2 SASEGT. The CDR3 loop spans 14 amino acids. The CDR3 here is CASSEQGSTDTQYF. The CDR3 nucleotides read TGTGCCAGCAGTGAACAGGGAAGCACAGATACGCAGTATTTT.

This clonotype was counted many times. The rearrangement links TRBV5-1 to TRBJ2-5; 9 positions agree with TRBD2. The CDR3 consists of 16 residues. From germline, CDR1 is SGHRS and CDR2 YFSETQ. Trimming took 3 bases from V and 4 from J; bases not matched to a gene: 10. CDR3 sequence (DNA): TGCGCCAGCAGCTCCCAGACTAGCGGAAAGAGAGAGACCCAGTACTTC. Its translation is CASSSQTSGKRETQYF. Complete variable domain (other parts from reference TRBV5-1 and TRBJ2-5): KAGVTQTPRYLIKTRGQQVTLSCSPISGHRSVSWYQQTPGQGLQFLFEYFSETQRNKGNFPGRFSGRQFSNSRSEMNVSTLELGDSALYLCASSSQTSGKRETQYFGPGTRLLVL.

This chain joins TRBV20-1 and TRBJ1-1, with TRBD1 matching 9 bases. The CDR3 extends over 12 amino acids. V lost 6 bases, J lost 4 bases, and 3 bases stayed unmatched. Germline-derived CDR1 and CDR2 are DFQATT and SNEGSKA (reference sequence). CDR3 nucleotide sequence: TGCAGTGCCGTACAGGGGGCCACTGAAGCTTTCTTT. Protein sequence: CSAVQGATEAFF.

This rearrangement joins TRBV19 to TRBJ2-1; D not certain. Germline CDR1 is LNHDA and CDR2 is SQIVND (reference sequence). The length of the CDR3 is 14 residues. The V gene lost 1 base and the J gene lost 5 bases, with 9 bases spanning the gap. CDR3 nucleotide sequence: TGTGCCAGTAGTATAGCTCTGGGGAACAATGAGCAGTTCTTC. Its translation: CASSIALGNNEQFF.

This clonotype appeared a few times. The V and J genes are TRBV19 and TRBJ1-5, with D possibly matching TRBD1 (6 bases). Germline CDR1 and CDR2: LNHDA and SQIVND (reference sequence). The V end was cut by 5 bases, the J end by 0 bases, with 17 bases between. The CDR3 extends over 17 amino acids. The CDR3 coding sequence is TGTGCCAGTAGTGACAGGTACTTAGTCTATAGCAATCAGCCCCAGCATTTT. As protein: CASSDRYLVYSNQPQHF.

In this sample, this clonotype turned up a few times. The J gene is TRBJ2-3, the V gene TRBV5-6; 8 bases are a match to TRBD1. J gave up 0 bases and V 3 bases, and 24 bases lay outside the gene matches. Per the germline V gene, CDR1 is SGHDT and CDR2 is YYEEEE. The CDR3 totals 22 residues. The CDR3: CASSSRAGGYVEYASSTDTQYF. As DNA, the CDR3 is TGTGCCAGCAGCTCGAGGGCAGGGGGCTATGTGGAATATGCATCAAGCACAGATACGCAGTATTTT.

This clonotype was counted many times. The rearrangement joins TRBV20-1 to TRBJ2-7, with D possibly being TRBD1 (6 bases). V was shortened by 6 bases and J by 0 bases, with 15 bases between the two germline ends. Germline values: CDR1 DFQATT, CDR2 SNEGSKA (reference sequence). The CDR3 is 14 amino acids. For the CDR3, the DNA is TGCAGTGCAAAGAACAGGGTTAGCTCCTACGAGCAGTACTTC. Its protein product is CSAKNRVSSYEQYF.

This clonotype was detected only a few times. The junction shows a germline mismatch at one end, possibly a read error. The V and J genes are TRBV19 and TRBJ2-2, with D maybe TRBD2 (5 bases). Germline V gene lookup returns CDR1 LNHDA and CDR2 SQIVND (reference sequence). This CDR3 is 13 amino acids long. In DNA, the CDR3 is TGTGCCAGTAGTATGTATCTCACCGGGAAGCTGTTTTTT. Translated, it gives CASSMYLTGKLFF.

In its sample, this clonotype was seen a few times. This may arise from a read error, as a much more abundant clone is one base away. This sequence joins TRBV11-2 and TRBJ1-3; D remains unclear. Germline-derived CDR1 and CDR2 are SGHAT and FQNNGV. V lost 6 bases, J lost 9 bases, and 18 bases lay in between. This CDR3 contains 14 residues. The CDR3 loop is CASSPGRSGSTIYF. The CDR3 nucleotides are TGTGCCAGCAGTCCCGGCCGGAGCGGGAGCACCATATATTTT.

This clonotype was counted at least ten times. This rearrangement joins TRBV5-1 to TRBJ1-1; D unresolved. The CDR3 totals 14 residues. Germline CDR1 reads SGHRS; CDR2 reads YFSETQ. Trimming took 1 base from V and 4 from J, leaving 11 bases between them. The CDR3 DNA is TGCGCCAGCAGCTTGTCCGGGTCGGGCACTGAAGCTTTCTTT. Protein product: CASSLSGSGTEAFF.